Listed below are T cell receptor beta chains from one sample, sequenced in a study of cytomegalovirus exposure and HLA in healthy donors. Repertoires were generated with immunoSEQ multiplex PCR, while TCRdb's copy carries only in-frame clones and drops some. The sample yields roughly 140,000 clones, 72% seen once. The source material was PBMCs. These receptors originate from a man aged 40-50 years in good health and CMV-seronegative. Both conserved end residues are part of each CDR3. D genes are given only for firm matches. Clone size is given for some rows only: seen once, a few or many times, or a class if the clone is expanded.

cdr3_nt	cdr3_aa	d_call	cdr3_length	j_call	v_call	clone_size
TGTGCCAGTAGTATAGTCGATGTTACAAGTGACGGGGAGCTGTTTTTT	CASSIVDVTSDGELFF	NA	16	TRBJ2-2	TRBV19	once
TGTGCCACCTCCGACCGGGTTTCGAATGAAAAACTGTTTTTT	CATSDRVSNEKLFF	NA	14	TRBJ1-4	TRBV18	NA
TGTGCCAGCAGCCTACAGGGTCCCCATGAGCAGTTCTTC	CASSLQGPHEQFF	NA	13	TRBJ2-1	TRBV11-2	NA
TGTGCCAGCAGCCTCGGGACTAGCCAAGAGACCCAGTACTTC	CASSLGTSQETQYF	TRBD2	14	TRBJ2-5	TRBV5-4	NA
TGTGCCAGCAGTCGCACAGGGGACGGGGGCTACACCTTC	CASSRTGDGGYTF	TRBD1	13	TRBJ1-2	TRBV6-6	NA
TGTGCCAGCAGCTTAGGGCGGGGGGTCCACGAAGAGACCCAGTACTTC	CASSLGRGVHEETQYF	TRBD2	16	TRBJ2-5	TRBV7-2	NA
TGTGCCAGCAGCTCCCAAGTCTCCTTTCGGAGCCGAAGTTCCACTGAAGCTTTCTTT	CASSSQVSFRSRSSTEAFF	NA	19	TRBJ1-1	TRBV7-9	NA
TGTGCCAGCAGTGAGAGAACTAGCGGAGATGAGCAGTTCTTC	CASSERTSGDEQFF	TRBD2	14	TRBJ2-1	TRBV2	NA
TGTGCCAGCAGTTTAAAGACAGGGGGCGGTTACGAGCAGTACTTC	CASSLKTGGGYEQYF	TRBD1	15	TRBJ2-7	TRBV27	NA
TGCGCCAGCAGCCAAGAGTCCAACAGGGGGAATGGCTACACCTTC	CASSQESNRGNGYTF	TRBD1	15	TRBJ1-2	TRBV4-1	NA
TGTGCCAGCAGTCAGAGCGTACCGGGAGGGGCCAACGTCCTGACTTTC	CASSQSVPGGANVLTF	NA	16	TRBJ2-6	TRBV6-6	once
TGTGCCAGCGGTGTGGGGGGGAGCAATCAGCCCCAGCATTTT	CASGVGGSNQPQHF	NA	14	TRBJ1-5	TRBV2	NA
TGTGCCAGCAGTTACGGACAAGCATATGGCTACACCTTC	CASSYGQAYGYTF	NA	13	TRBJ1-2	TRBV6-6	NA
TGTTCCAGCAGCTTACGGCGCGGGGAGCAGTTCTTC	CSSSLRRGEQFF	NA	12	TRBJ2-1	TRBV7-9	NA
TGTGCCAGCAGCTTAGGGGACAGGGGCAATCAGCCCCAGCATTTT	CASSLGDRGNQPQHF	TRBD1	15	TRBJ1-5	TRBV7-8	NA
TGTGCCAGCAGCTTAGGATTAGGGGGGACAGTCTATAATTCACCCCTCCACTTT	CASSLGLGGTVYNSPLHF	TRBD1	18	TRBJ1-6	TRBV7-2	NA
TGTGCCACCCCAGAGAACTCCGGGGGGCCCGAGCAGTACTTC	CATPENSGGPEQYF	NA	14	TRBJ2-7	TRBV21-1	NA
TGTGCCAGCAGCCAATCCCATCAGGGGGCCTTCTACGAGCAGTACTTC	CASSQSHQGAFYEQYF	TRBD1	16	TRBJ2-7	TRBV4-2	NA
TGCGCCAGCAGACGACAGGGATCGACTGAAGCTTTCTTT	CASRRQGSTEAFF	TRBD1	13	TRBJ1-1	TRBV5-1	NA
TGCGCCAGCAGTGAAACCGGGTACTCACCCCTCCACTTT	CASSETGYSPLHF	NA	13	TRBJ1-6	TRBV10-1	few
TGTGCCAGCAGCGAGACTCTACTGTCCTACGAGCAGTACTTC	CASSETLLSYEQYF	NA	14	TRBJ2-7	TRBV7-9	NA
TGCAGCGTTCGGGACTATGGCTACACCTTC	CSVRDYGYTF	NA	10	TRBJ1-2	TRBV29-1	NA
TGCGCCAGCAGCCCGTGGGGAAGGGGTAAAGACACTGAAGCTTTCTTT	CASSPWGRGKDTEAFF	NA	16	TRBJ1-1	TRBV4-1	NA
TGTGCCAGCAGCTGGTGGACAGAAGATACGCAGTATTTT	CASSWWTEDTQYF	NA	13	TRBJ2-3	TRBV7-9	NA
TGCAGCGTTGAAGCGCCACAGGGCCGAGAGACCCAGTACTTC	CSVEAPQGRETQYF	NA	14	TRBJ2-5	TRBV29-1	NA
TGTGCCAGCAGTCATACACAGGGGGAAGTTGGAAAACTGTTTTTT	CASSHTQGEVGKLFF	TRBD1	15	TRBJ1-4	TRBV7-9	NA
TGTGCCAGCAGCCCCGAAGCGACAGGGTCTAACACTGAAGCTTTCTTT	CASSPEATGSNTEAFF	NA	16	TRBJ1-1	TRBV12-1	once
TGCGCCAGCAGCTTGGCGGGGGTGAGGAACACTGAAGCTTTCTTT	CASSLAGVRNTEAFF	NA	15	TRBJ1-1	TRBV5-1	NA
TGTGCCAGCAGCTTAGATCTATTACAGGACTACGAGCAGTACTTC	CASSLDLLQDYEQYF	NA	15	TRBJ2-7	TRBV11-2	NA
TGTGCCAGCAGCCCGGACAGGTACTCTGGGGCCAACGTCCTGACTTTC	CASSPDRYSGANVLTF	TRBD1	16	TRBJ2-6	TRBV5-4	NA
TGTGCCAGCAGTGAGCGGGGGGGCCATTCAGATACGCAGTATTTT	CASSERGGHSDTQYF	TRBD2	15	TRBJ2-3	TRBV25-1	NA
TGCGCCAGCAGCTTGGGAAAGGGAGGCACTGAAGCTTTCTTT	CASSLGKGGTEAFF	NA	14	TRBJ1-1	TRBV5-1	NA
TGTGCCAGCAGCGTAGGCGGCGGTGGCTACACCTTC	CASSVGGGGYTF	NA	12	TRBJ1-2	TRBV9	NA
TGTGCCAGCAGCAGCCGGGACAGTCGTGTGAATGAGCAGTTCTTC	CASSSRDSRVNEQFF	TRBD1	15	TRBJ2-1	TRBV7-8	NA
TGTGCCAGCAGCGACCCCGGGACAGGGGGCTTCTCCTACGAGCAGTACTTC	CASSDPGTGGFSYEQYF	TRBD1	17	TRBJ2-7	TRBV7-9	NA
TGTGCCAGCAGCTTGGGGACAGTCTATGGCTACACCTTC	CASSLGTVYGYTF	TRBD1	13	TRBJ1-2	TRBV7-8	once
TGTGCCAGCAGCGTAGGCGGGACAGGGACCTACGAGCAGTACTTC	CASSVGGTGTYEQYF	TRBD1	15	TRBJ2-7	TRBV9	NA
TGTGCCAGCTACCGGACAGGGGCCTACACTGAAGCTTTCTTT	CASYRTGAYTEAFF	TRBD1	14	TRBJ1-1	TRBV19	few
TGTGCCAGCAGCGTCGGGACAGGGCACTACGAGCAGTACTTC	CASSVGTGHYEQYF	TRBD1	14	TRBJ2-7	TRBV9	few
TGTGCCAGCAGCGAGAGTGGGGCTAGTGGAGGGGAGACCCAGTACTTC	CASSESGASGGETQYF	NA	16	TRBJ2-5	TRBV11-3	NA
TGCGCCAGCAGCCTCCCCGGACAGGGTAGTAGGGAGCAGTTCTTC	CASSLPGQGSREQFF	TRBD1	15	TRBJ2-1	TRBV4-1	NA
TGTGCCAGCTCTCCTGGGACAGGGGGCGCAGGAAACACCATATATTTT	CASSPGTGGAGNTIYF	TRBD1	16	TRBJ1-3	TRBV18	NA
TGTGCCAGCAGCTTGGGAGCTAGCGGGGGCACAGATACGCAGTATTTT	CASSLGASGGTDTQYF	TRBD2	16	TRBJ2-3	TRBV7-2	NA
TGTGCCAGCAGTATGGACAGGGACGGGCGAAACACTGAAGCTTTCTTT	CASSMDRDGRNTEAFF	TRBD1	16	TRBJ1-1	TRBV2	many
TGCGCCAGCAGCTTGGGCGATCTACCGGGACAGGGAAACACCATATATTTT	CASSLGDLPGQGNTIYF	TRBD1	17	TRBJ1-3	TRBV5-1	NA
TGTGCCAGCAACAACGCAGGCTATGGCTACACCTTC	CASNNAGYGYTF	NA	12	TRBJ1-2	TRBV7-2	few
TGTGCCTGGAGTGTGGGGGGAAATCAGCCCCAGAATTTT	CAWSVGGNQPQNF	NA	13	TRBJ1-5	TRBV30	once
TGTGCCAGCAGCTTAGCAGGGGCGGAGGGCTACACCTTC	CASSLAGAEGYTF	NA	13	TRBJ1-2	TRBV7-2	NA
TGTGCCAGCAGTGAAGGGACAGGACTAGCGGGGATCTACGAGCAGTACTTC	CASSEGTGLAGIYEQYF	TRBD2	17	TRBJ2-7	TRBV25-1	few
TGTGCCAGCAGCTTGTCAAACGGTTACGAGCAGTACTTC	CASSLSNGYEQYF	NA	13	TRBJ2-7	TRBV5-6	NA
TGCGCCAGCAGCCAATTAGTCTTGAGCCGCCACAATGAGCAGTTCTTC	CASSQLVLSRHNEQFF	NA	16	TRBJ2-1	TRBV4-1	NA
TGTGCCAGCAGCAATGGCCCCCCTGGGTTGCGGGAGGAATATGAGCAGTTCTTC	CASSNGPPGLREEYEQFF	NA	18	TRBJ2-1	TRBV21-1	once